The T cell receptor beta chain described here comes from a study of Tregs in tolerant kidney transplant recipients. Overall study findings and caveats: Expanding Tregs on activated donor B cells appeared to best identify donor-specific TCRbeta clones.

This clone was observed once. Its antigen is not known. Generated by immunoSEQ multiplex PCR, the TCRdb table keeps only in-frame clones and is missing some. This table has about 240,000 clones, around 82% appearing once. CD4+CD25+CD127- Tregs, CD4+CD25- non-Tregs, CD4 and CD8 cells were sorted. CDR3 length: 14 residues. The V end was cut by 6 bases, the J end by 3 bases, with 14 bases between. CDR1 is KGHSH and CDR2 is LQKENI in the germline V gene. The gene calls are TRBV18 and TRBJ2-5, with D perhaps TRBD2 (5 bases). The source of this sequence is a human donor in good health. The material sequenced was CD4+ T cells from blood. The CDR3 DNA reads as TGTGCCAGCTCCTCCCAACGGGGAAAAGAGACCCAGTACTTC. Its translation is CASSSQRGKETQYF.